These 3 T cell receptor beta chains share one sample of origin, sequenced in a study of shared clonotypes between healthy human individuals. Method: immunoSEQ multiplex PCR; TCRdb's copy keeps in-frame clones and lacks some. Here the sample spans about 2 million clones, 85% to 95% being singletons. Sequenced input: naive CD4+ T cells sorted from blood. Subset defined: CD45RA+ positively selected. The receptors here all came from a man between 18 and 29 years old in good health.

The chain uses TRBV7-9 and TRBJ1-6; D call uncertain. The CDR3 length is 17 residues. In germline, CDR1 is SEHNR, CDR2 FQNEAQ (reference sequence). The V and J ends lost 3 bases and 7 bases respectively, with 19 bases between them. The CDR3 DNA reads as TGTGCCAGCAGCTTGGGGAGCCCGGGAGAACAGAATTCACCCCTCCACTTT. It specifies CASSLGSPGEQNSPLHF.

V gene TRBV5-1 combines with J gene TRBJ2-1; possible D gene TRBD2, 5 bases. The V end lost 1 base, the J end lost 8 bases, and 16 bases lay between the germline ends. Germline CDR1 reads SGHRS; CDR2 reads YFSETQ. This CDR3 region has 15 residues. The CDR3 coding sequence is TGCGCCAGCAGCTTGAGGCTAGCATCCTCACATGAGCAGTTCTTC. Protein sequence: CASSLRLASSHEQFF.

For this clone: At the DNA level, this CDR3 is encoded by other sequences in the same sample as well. DNA of the CDR3: TGTGCCAGCAGCTCAGCGGGAGGCACCTACGAGCAGTACTTC. This translates into CASSSAGGTYEQYF. This chain uses TRBV7-9 with TRBJ2-7; TRBD2 matches at 9 bases. This CDR3 is built from 14 residues. Germline V gives CDR1 SEHNR, CDR2 FQNEAQ (reference sequence). With 4 bases clipped from V and 2 bases from J, the junction kept 3 bases outside the gene matches. Variable domain in full (rest from reference TRBV7-9 and TRBJ2-7): DTGVSQNPRHKITKRGQNVTFRCDPISEHNRLYWYRQTLGQGPEFLTYFQNEAQLEKSRLLSDRFSAERPKGSFSTLEIQRTEQGDSAMYLCASSSAGGTYEQYFGPGTRLTVT.